The 22 T cell receptor beta chains given below trace back to one sample, sequenced in a study of cytomegalovirus exposure and HLA in healthy donors. The PCR was carried out with 60 Vbeta primers and 13 Jbeta primers. Profiling relied on immunoSEQ multiplex PCR, and the TCRdb table lists in-frame clones only, not all of them. In total, the table holds 200,000 or so clones. Sequencing used PBMCs. These receptors were taken from a boy aged 5-17 years in good health and CMV-seronegative.

The DNA for the CDR3 is TGTGCCTGGAGTGTGGGACAGGGGGGTATCTACGAGCAGTACTTC. It codes for CAWSVGQGGIYEQYF. This chain connects TRBV30 to TRBJ2-5; 11 bases fit TRBD1. The J call is in doubt because the DNA end fits TRBJ2-7 better. Germline CDR1 GTSNPN, CDR2 SVGIG (reference sequence). The CDR3 consists of 15 residues.

The rearrangement links TRBV4-3 to TRBJ1-1; 8 positions agree with TRBD1. V lost 5 bases to trimming and J lost 4 bases; unmatched junction nucleotides: 9. The CDR3 runs to 15 residues. Germline CDR1 is LGHNA and CDR2 is YSLEER. CDR3 nucleotides: TGCGCCAGCAGCAGTGCAGGGGGCTACAGCACTGAAGCTTTCTTT. Translated, it gives CASSSAGGYSTEAFF.

The rearrangement uses TRBV5-1 and TRBJ2-7, with 7 bases matching TRBD2. Germline assignment: CDR1 SGHRS and CDR2 YFSETQ. J was trimmed by 2 bases and V by 2 bases; bases with no gene match: 4. This CDR3 comprises 14 residues. Here the CDR3 reads CASSFGGRAYEQYF. CDR3 nucleotides: TGCGCCAGCAGCTTCGGGGGGAGGGCCTACGAGCAGTACTTC.

V gene TRBV4-3 combines with J gene TRBJ1-1, with D perhaps TRBD1 (5 bases). CDR3 length equals 16 residues. The V gene lost 0 bases and the J gene lost 3 bases, with 14 bases spanning the gap. Germline-derived CDR1 and CDR2 are LGHNA and YSLEER. The CDR3 nucleotides are TGCGCCAGCAGCCAAGATGTGGGGGGGTGGGACACTGAAGCTTTCTTT. It encodes CASSQDVGGWDTEAFF.

The gene calls are TRBV19 and TRBJ2-2; D is ambiguous. V was shortened by 0 bases and J by 8 bases, with 7 bases between the two germline ends. Per the germline V gene, CDR1 is LNHDA and CDR2 is SQIVND (reference sequence). The length of the CDR3 is 13 residues. The CDR3 sequence is CASSIDTRGELFF. For the CDR3, the DNA is TGTGCCAGTAGTATAGACACTCGTGGGGAGCTGTTTTTT.

The chain recombines TRBV6-6 with TRBJ2-7; D perhaps matches TRBD2 (5 bases). The V and J ends lost 9 bases and 1 base respectively, with 16 bases between them. Germline loops: CDR1 MNHNY, CDR2 SVGAGI (reference sequence). This CDR3 has 14 amino acids. CDR3 bases: TGTGCCAGTACTCCATCGGGGATTTCCTACGAGCAGTACTTC. As protein: CASTPSGISYEQYF.

Details on this clone: Different DNA sequences within this sample yield the same CDR3. The V call is TRBV18, the J call TRBJ1-2; TRBD1 agrees at 8 bases. The CDR3 extends over 13 amino acids. V shed 2 bases and J 4 bases; nucleotides not matched to a gene: 0. Germline loops: CDR1 KGHSH, CDR2 LQKENI. The CDR3 loop reads CASSPGQGYGYTF. CDR3 nucleotides: TGTGCCAGCTCACCAGGACAGGGCTATGGCTACACCTTC.

The J gene is TRBJ1-3, the V gene TRBV18; weak D call: TRBD1 (6 bases). Per germline, CDR1 KGHSH and CDR2 LQKENI. The V end was cut by 3 bases, the J end by 2 bases, with 17 bases between. The CDR3 sequence is 17 residues long. The CDR3 DNA follows: TGTGCCAGCTCACCTTTTCCTCCGGACAGTCCTGGAAACACCATATATTTT. This translates into CASSPFPPDSPGNTIYF.

V is TRBV27 and J is TRBJ1-5; D unclear. With 2 bases removed from V and 7 bases from J, the gap between germline ends came to 9 bases. Germline V gene sequence: CDR1 MNHEY, CDR2 SMNVEV (reference sequence). This CDR3 spans 13 amino acids. The CDR3 region is CASSLNIHQPQHF. The DNA of the CDR3 is TGTGCCAGCAGTTTAAACATTCACCAGCCCCAGCATTTT.

The chain combines TRBV15 with TRBJ1-5, with D hard to call. Germline V gene data show CDR1 as LNHNV and CDR2 as YYDKDF (reference sequence). With 0 bases removed from V and 9 bases from J, the gap between germline ends came to 6 bases. The CDR3 has 12 residues. The DNA of the CDR3 is TGTGCCACCAGCAGAGATTACTCGCCCCAGCATTTT. Translating it yields CATSRDYSPQHF.

V usage is TRBV7-8 and J usage is TRBJ1-4; 9 positions match TRBD1. The CDR3 is 16 residues long. In germline, CDR1 is SGHVS, CDR2 FQNEAQ. The V gene end was trimmed by 4 bases and the J gene end by 4 bases; junction bases not matched to a gene: 7. The CDR3 coding sequence is TGTGCCAGCAGCTCACACCCGGGACAGGGTAATGAAAAACTGTTTTTT. It is translated as CASSSHPGQGNEKLFF.

The chain links TRBV28 to TRBJ2-3; a weak D match, TRBD2 (6 bases). The CDR3 spans 14 residues. Germline CDR1 is MDHEN and CDR2 is SYDVKM. Trimming left V 6 bases short and J 6 bases short, with 16 bases between. For the CDR3, the DNA is TGTGCCAGCAGCCGGGACTCGGTTAGGGATACGCAGTATTTT. As protein: CASSRDSVRDTQYF.

The CDR3 nucleotides are TGCGCCAGCAGCCAAGCCTGGACAGGTGGGTCCTATGGCTACACCTTC. Protein product: CASSQAWTGGSYGYTF. The chain has TRBV4-3 and TRBJ1-2, with TRBD1 matching over 7 bases. The CDR3 is 16 amino acids. With V trimmed by 1 base and J by 4 bases, 9 bases remained unmatched. From germline, CDR1 is LGHNA and CDR2 YSLEER.

The chain joins TRBV11-2 to TRBJ2-7; D perhaps matches TRBD2 (5 bases). V was clipped by 3 bases and J by 5 bases, with 14 bases between them. The CDR3 covers 14 residues. Looked up from germline, CDR1 is SGHAT and CDR2 is FQNNGV. This chain's CDR3 is CASSFMGAGDEQYF. DNA for the CDR3: TGTGCCAGCAGCTTTATGGGTGCGGGTGACGAGCAGTACTTC.

The chain couples TRBV11-2 to TRBJ1-1, with D possibly being TRBD1 (5 bases). The CDR3 consists of 17 residues. V was trimmed by 0 bases and J by 1 base, leaving 15 bases between them. The germline CDR1 and CDR2 sequences are SGHAT and FQNNGV. The CDR3 nucleotides read TGTGCCAGCAGCTTAGATGGCAGGGCCAGGTCGAACACTGAAGCTTTCTTT. It is translated as CASSLDGRARSNTEAFF.

The chain combines TRBV27 with TRBJ1-2, with 8 bases that match TRBD1. Germline CDR1 reads MNHEY; CDR2 reads SMNVEV (reference sequence). Trimming took 6 bases from V and 4 from J; bases not matched to a gene: 7. CDR3 length: 14 residues. The CDR3 DNA reads as TGTGCCAGCAGATCGACAGGGGTCGGCTATGGCTACACCTTC. Protein product: CASRSTGVGYGYTF.

The gene calls are TRBV27 and TRBJ1-2; a possible D gene is TRBD1 (5 bases). CDR3 length equals 14 residues. Germline V gene data show CDR1 as MNHEY and CDR2 as SMNVEV (reference sequence). Trimming removed 4 bases from V and 4 bases from J, with 13 bases in between. The CDR3 bases are TGTGCCAGCAGTTCTCTCACAGGCACCTATGGCTACACCTTC. Translated, it gives CASSSLTGTYGYTF.

The V gene is TRBV27, the J gene TRBJ2-3; 7 bases fit TRBD2. The germline V gene has CDR1 MNHEY and CDR2 SMNVEV (reference sequence). The CDR3 is 18 amino acids. The J segment lost 6 bases and the V segment lost 4 bases, leaving 19 bases of the junction unmatched. CDR3 coding DNA: TGTGCCAGCAGTTCACCCCCGGAGTCGCGGGGGTTTGTGGATACGCAGTATTTT. Residues: CASSSPPESRGFVDTQYF.

The chain recombines TRBV11-2 with TRBJ2-1; tentatively, D is TRBD2 (6 bases). V was cut by 1 base and J by 8 bases, with 12 bases left in between. CDR3 length equals 14 residues. The germline V gene encodes CDR1 SGHAT and CDR2 FQNNGV. The CDR3: CASSLGVGDYEQFF. In nucleotides, the CDR3 is TGTGCCAGCAGCTTAGGGGTAGGGGACTATGAGCAGTTCTTC.

V gene TRBV18 combines with J gene TRBJ1-5; D is unclear. V was shortened by 3 bases and J by 5 bases, with 17 bases between the two germline ends. The CDR3 is 16 amino acids. The germline V gene encodes CDR1 KGHSH and CDR2 LQKENI. CDR3 in amino acids: CASSPQPAQLDQPQHF. CDR3 DNA: TGTGCCAGCTCACCCCAACCTGCCCAGTTGGATCAGCCCCAGCATTTT.

The rearrangement uses TRBV7-3 and TRBJ2-6; tentatively, D is TRBD2 (6 bases). V was shortened by 4 bases and J by 0 bases, with 13 bases between the two germline ends. The CDR3 covers 17 residues. From germline, CDR1 is SGHTA and CDR2 FQGTGA. As DNA, the CDR3 is TGTGCCAGCAGCTGGGCGGGACGCAACTCTGGGGCCAACGTCCTGACTTTC. Translation: CASSWAGRNSGANVLTF.

The rearrangement joins TRBV15 to TRBJ1-5; 9 bases match TRBD1. The germline V gene has CDR1 LNHNV and CDR2 YYDKDF (reference sequence). CDR3 length: 14 amino acids. Trimming cost V 4 bases and J 5 bases; bases outside gene matches: 3. The CDR3 sequence is CATSTRQGDQPQHF. The CDR3 DNA reads as TGTGCCACCAGCACCCGACAGGGGGATCAGCCCCAGCATTTT.